Listed below are T cell receptor beta chains from one sample, sequenced in a study of T-cell reconstitution after alpha-beta-depleted transplantation in children. MiXCR was run by TCRdb on the PCR reads, yielding one entry per CDR3 protein. Of 800,000 to 1,000,000 distinct CDR3 sequences detected, 25% to 30% appear once; the ten largest clones hold over 25%. Sequenced material: PBMCs, mostly from graft donor cells, taken 360 days after TCRalphabeta/CD19-depleted stem cell transplant. These TCRs come from a boy in the first two years of life who had a stem cell transplant for SCID, so the T cells may come from the graft donor. CDR3s include the opening cysteine and the closing phenylalanine or tryptophan. Clone size is stated in some rows and not others, as once, few, many or a class when expanded.

v_gene	j_gene	abundance	CDR3aa
TRBV7-2	TRBJ1-1	.	CASSPGLLEAFF
TRBV6-5	TRBJ2-1	.	CASSNDRETYNEQFF
TRBV3-1	TRBJ1-1	.	CASSQLPRTGEVRHEAFF
TRBV2	TRBJ1-1	.	CASIGTQNTEAFF
TRBV29-1	TRBJ2-3	.	CSVGLGGFTDTQYF
TRBV6-5	TRBJ1-6	.	CASSYRQGSDVRNSPLHF
TRBV4-2	TRBJ1-2	.	CASSQEPTLDGYTF
TRBV7-9	TRBJ1-1	.	CASSPTGRLTEAFF
TRBV3-1	TRBJ2-7	.	CASSHGQGGLEQYF
TRBV28	TRBJ1-2	few	CARAGLRDYGYTF
TRBV29-1	TRBJ2-7	.	CSVLRDTADEQYF
TRBV6-5	TRBJ1-1	few	CASSYWGFDTEAFF
TRBV29-1	TRBJ2-5	many	CSVEGQIQETQYF
TRBV6-1	TRBJ1-1	.	CASTGQRIEAFF
TRBV24-1	TRBJ1-2	.	CATSEGQGALRGYTF
TRBV23-1	TRBJ2-7	.	CASSHLGQEGTYEQYF
TRBV5-1	TRBJ1-1	.	CASSLGGEMNTEAFF
TRBV2	TRBJ2-1	.	CASSSTTPSVYNEQFF